This T cell receptor (beta chain) is from a study of blood T cell repertoires in COVID-19. The CDR3 spans 16 residues. Germline CDR1 reads SGHNT; CDR2 reads YYREEE (reference sequence). J lost 4 bases, V lost 4 bases, and 13 bases had no gene match. Measured with immunoSEQ multiplex PCR; TCRdb has only the in-frame clones, and not every one. The table lists 180,000 or so clones, 80% to 90% of them singletons. The receptor's source is a man between 60 and 75 years old with acute or convalescent COVID-19. The sequencing sample was made of peripheral blood. The chain carries TRBV5-4 and TRBJ2-5; 7 bases fit TRBD2. In DNA form, the CDR3 reads TGTGCCAGCAGCGGGGGGGGACGGACCCGCCGAGAGACCCAGTACTTC. It codes for CASSGGGRTRRETQYF.